Here is one T cell receptor (beta chain) with its context. Germline CDR1 SGHKS, CDR2 YYEKEE (reference sequence). V lost 5 bases, J lost 7 bases, and 9 bases stayed unmatched. This CDR3 has 14 residues. These data come from a study of blood T cell repertoires in COVID-19. Background on the study: PBMCs, B-cell-depleted T cells, or T cells provided the cDNA or gDNA that made up the material.

Some clones are missing from TCRdb's copy, which holds only in-frame ones; the method was immunoSEQ multiplex PCR. The sample lists under 350,000 clones; roughly 90% were seen once. Sequenced: PBMCs or T cells enriched from blood (not recorded which). The chain recombines TRBV5-5 with TRBJ1-2; 9 positions match TRBD1. The sequence was obtained from a woman aged 60 to 75 who had recovered from COVID-19. CDR3 amino acids: CASRLGTGIRGYTF. The CDR3 DNA reads TGTGCCAGCAGACTCGGGACAGGGATTCGTGGCTACACCTTC.